This T cell receptor beta chain was documented in a study of sequential checkpoint blockade in melanoma. Study information: After nivolumab or ipilimumab alone, about two dozen patients had week-13 rebiopsies.

The CDR3 runs 15 residues. Per germline, CDR1 MGHDK and CDR2 SYGVNS. Deletions cut 1 base from V and 5 bases from J, with 14 bases between. Profiled with immunoSEQ multiplex PCR; TCRdb holds only in-frame clones, not every one. The data contain a few thousand clones, roughly two fifths of them seen just once; the ten biggest clones take up approximately 9.4%. Indicated treatment: randomized to nivolumab then ipilimumab (arm A) or the reverse (arm B). The clonotype originates from a human donor with melanoma. The rearrangement joins TRBV25-1 to TRBJ1-1, with a possible D match to TRBD1 (6 bases). The sample consisted of tumor tissue (inferred from file names), taken from a patient given nivolumab and ipilimumab in sequence. The CDR3 sequence is CASSESLGQGTEAFF. The CDR3 region has the DNA TGTGCCAGCAGTGAATCCCTGGGCCAGGGGACTGAAGCTTTCTTT. Supplemented by reference TRBV25-1 and TRBJ1-1, the full variable domain reads EADIYQTPRYLVIGTGKKITLECSQTMGHDKMYWYQQDPGMELHLIHYSYGVNSTEKGDLSSESTVSRIRTEHFPLTLESARPSHTSQYLCASSESLGQGTEAFFGQGTRLTVV.